The T cell receptor (beta chain) described here comes from a study of tumor-infiltrating lymphocytes in primary liver carcinoma. The CDR3 covers 16 residues. Looked up from germline, CDR1 is ENHRY and CDR2 is SYGVKD. The V end lost 5 bases, the J end lost 2 bases, and 18 bases lay between the germline ends. Starting material of 500 ng total RNA yielded TCR beta cDNA via a constant-region primer. Modified slightly, ARM-PCR produced TCR beta libraries over three nested multiplex PCR rounds. Rounds one and two of PCR, each of roughly 10 cycles, were primed with TRBV1-TRBV30 forward primers and a C-beta reverse primer. MiXCR, run by TCRdb on the multiplex PCR reads, gives a single entry per CDR3 protein. In the table there are approximately 100,000 distinct CDR3 sequences, around 71% of which are singletons. For each extraction, RNA and DNA were obtained together from 20-30 mg of unsorted bulk tissue.

This clonotype came up many times. The origin of this receptor is an older woman with primary liver carcinoma and hepatitis B virus infection. The sequencing sample was made of liver tumor tissue from sampling region 2. Subset of the sample: tumor region T2, inferior pole. V is TRBV10-3 and J is TRBJ2-5; D might be TRBD1 or TRBD2, each matching 6 bases. CDR3: CAISTRPQGTQETQYF. In DNA, the CDR3 is TGTGCCATCAGTACCAGACCTCAGGGGACTCAAGAGACCCAGTACTTC.